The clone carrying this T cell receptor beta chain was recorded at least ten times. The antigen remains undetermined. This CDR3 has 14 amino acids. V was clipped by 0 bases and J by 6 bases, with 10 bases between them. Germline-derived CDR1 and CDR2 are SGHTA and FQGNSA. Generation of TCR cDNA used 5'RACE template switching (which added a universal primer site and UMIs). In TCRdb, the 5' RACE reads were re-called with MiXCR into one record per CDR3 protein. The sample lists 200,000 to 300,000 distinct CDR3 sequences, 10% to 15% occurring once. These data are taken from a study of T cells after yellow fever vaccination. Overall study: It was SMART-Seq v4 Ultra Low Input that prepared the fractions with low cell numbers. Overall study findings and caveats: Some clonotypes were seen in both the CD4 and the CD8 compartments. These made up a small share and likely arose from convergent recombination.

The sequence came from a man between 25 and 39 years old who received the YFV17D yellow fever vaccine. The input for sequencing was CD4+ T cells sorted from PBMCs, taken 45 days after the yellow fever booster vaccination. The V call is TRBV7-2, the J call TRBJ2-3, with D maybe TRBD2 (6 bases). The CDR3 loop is CASSLARREDTQYF. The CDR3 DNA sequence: TGTGCCAGCAGCTTAGCTAGACGGGAGGATACGCAGTATTTT. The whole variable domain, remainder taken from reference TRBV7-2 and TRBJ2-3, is GAGVSQSPSNKVTEKGKDVELRCDPISGHTALYWYRQSLGQGLEFLIYFQGNSAPDKSGLPSDRFSAERTGGSVSTLTIQRTQQEDSAVYLCASSLARREDTQYFGPGTRLTVL.